Below are 4 T cell receptor beta chains sequenced from a single sample in a study of cytomegalovirus exposure and HLA in healthy donors (dated by TCRdb to about 2017). The protocol used for the library was the immunoSEQ multiplex PCR assay. For the multiplex PCR, a mixture combining 60 forward primers for TCR Vbeta segments and 13 reverse primers for TCR Jbeta segments was used. Drawn from immuneACCESS, this table holds only the in-frame rearrangements with V and J called that TCRdb kept. Clones are partly lost; checked studies trace under half to an unresolved V gene and leave the rest unexplained. This sample is represented by approximately 50,000 clones; less than 70% of them were singletons. The top ten constitute approximately 10% of the sample. Sequenced sample: PBMCs. Every receptor here comes from a human donor in good health.

This clone was detected a few times. The chain employs TRBV11-2 and TRBJ1-1; unclear D gene. CDR1 SGHAT and CDR2 FQNNGV come from the germline V gene. The CDR3 consists of 13 residues. Trimming cost V 5 bases and J 4 bases, with 11 bases left between them. CDR3 amino acids: CASSLWAATEAFF. CDR3 bases: TGTGCCAGCAGCCTTTGGGCAGCCACTGAAGCTTTCTTT.

The rearrangement links TRBV5-6 to TRBJ1-2; TRBD1 agrees at 7 bases. The junction had 11 bases not matched to a gene; V was cut back by 4 bases and J by 8 bases. The CDR3 loop spans 14 amino acids. Germline V gene lookup returns CDR1 SGHDT and CDR2 YYEEEE. CDR3 nucleotides: TGTGCCAGCAGCGCCAAGGACAGGACGGGCGGCTACACCTTC. It yields the protein CASSAKDRTGGYTF.

The sample holds a few counts of this clone. The chain uses TRBV30 and TRBJ2-1, with 9 nucleotides matching TRBD2. The V segment lost 0 bases and the J segment 8 bases; nucleotides outside the gene matches: 8. The CDR3 loop spans 15 amino acids. The V gene's germline CDR1 is GTSNPN and CDR2 SVGIG (reference sequence). In nucleotides, the CDR3 is TGTGCCTGGAGTGTTGGCGGGGGGGCCGTCGATGAGCAGTTCTTC. Translation gives CAWSVGGGAVDEQFF.

The CDR3 sequence: CASSQQASPTDTQYF. CDR3 sequence (DNA): TGCGCCAGCAGCCAACAGGCTAGCCCCACAGATACGCAGTATTTT. The chain couples TRBV4-1 to TRBJ2-3; tentatively, D is TRBD2 (5 bases). The length of the CDR3 is 15 residues. Germline loops: CDR1 MGHRA, CDR2 YSYEKL. The ends were cut back, 2 bases at V and 2 bases at J, with 11 bases in the middle.